This TCR beta chain comes out of a study of T cell changes during pregnancy in multiple sclerosis. The method was immunoSEQ multiplex PCR; TCRdb's version includes in-frame clones alone and lacks a portion of them. Of more than 80,000 clones in the sample, about 90% were seen once. Germline lookup yields CDR1 SEHNR and CDR2 FQNEAQ (reference sequence). The junction had 4 bases not matched to a gene; V was cut back by 0 bases and J by 0 bases. The length of the CDR3 is 18 residues. The genes are TRBV7-9 and TRBJ2-3; 12 nucleotides match TRBD2. The TCR was taken from a female donor with multiple sclerosis, enrolled in a pregnancy study. This specimen consisted of peripheral blood, obtained before pregnancy. CDR3 sequence: CASSLALAGGRSTDTQYF. CDR3 coding DNA: TGTGCCAGCAGCTTAGCACTAGCGGGAGGACGAAGCACAGATACGCAGTATTTT.